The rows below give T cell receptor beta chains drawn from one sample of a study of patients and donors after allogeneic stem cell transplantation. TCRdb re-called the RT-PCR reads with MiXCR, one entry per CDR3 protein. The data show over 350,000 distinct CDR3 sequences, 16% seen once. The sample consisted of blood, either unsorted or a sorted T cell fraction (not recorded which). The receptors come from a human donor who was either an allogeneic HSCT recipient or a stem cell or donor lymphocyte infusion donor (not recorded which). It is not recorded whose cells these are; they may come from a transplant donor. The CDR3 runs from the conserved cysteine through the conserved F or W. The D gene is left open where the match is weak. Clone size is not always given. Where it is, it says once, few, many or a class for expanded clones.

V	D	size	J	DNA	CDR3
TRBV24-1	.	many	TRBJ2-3	TGTGCCACCAGTGATTTGGGGGTCAGTGCAGATACGCAGTATTTT	CATSDLGVSADTQYF
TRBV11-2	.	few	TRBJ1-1	TGTGCCAGCAGCTTAATTGGGTATCAGGGTGAAGCTTTCTTT	CASSLIGYQGEAFF
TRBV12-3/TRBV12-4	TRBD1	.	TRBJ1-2	TGTGCCAGCAGGGGACAGGCTAACTATGGCTACACCTTC	CASRGQANYGYTF
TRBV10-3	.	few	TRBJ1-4	TGTGCCATCAGTGAAGGACGGACGTGGACTAAACTGTTTTTT	CAISEGRTWTKLFF
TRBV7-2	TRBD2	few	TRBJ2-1	TGTGCCAGCAGCTTAGCTGGACTGGTAGCGGGAGCGAACAATGAGCAGTTCTTC	CASSLAGLVAGANNEQFF
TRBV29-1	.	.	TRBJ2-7	TGCAGCGTTGAGAGGGTTGGCGAGCAGTACTTC	CSVERVGEQYF
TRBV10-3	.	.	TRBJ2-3	TGTGCCATCAGTGAACAGGGCCCGGGTCTAGATACGCAGTATTTT	CAISEQGPGLDTQYF
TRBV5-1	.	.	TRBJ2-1	TGCGCCAGCAGCCTCATGTGGGGGGGCAAAAATGAGCAGTTCTTC	CASSLMWGGKNEQFF
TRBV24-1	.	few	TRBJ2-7	TGTGCCACCAGTGGTGACAGTCGGGAGCAGTACTTC	CATSGDSREQYF
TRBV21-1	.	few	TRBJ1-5	TGTGCCATCAATGAGGGAGGGCACCATAGCAATCAGCCCCAGCATTTT	CAINEGGHHSNQPQHF
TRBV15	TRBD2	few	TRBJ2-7	TGTGCCACCAGCAACGGACTAGAACGGTTCTCCCACGAGCAGTACTTC	CATSNGLERFSHEQYF
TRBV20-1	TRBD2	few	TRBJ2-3	TGCAGTGCGAGAAGGAGTGGGAGGGCAGACACAGATACGCAGTATTTT	CSARRSGRADTDTQYF
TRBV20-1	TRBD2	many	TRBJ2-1	TGCAGTGCTAGGGGAAGACTAGCTAATCATGAGCAGTTCTTC	CSARGRLANHEQFF
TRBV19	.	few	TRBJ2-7	TGTGCCAGTAGCCGCCACCGGGACTCTGCGTACGAGCAGTACTTC	CASSRHRDSAYEQYF
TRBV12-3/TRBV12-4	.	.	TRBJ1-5	TGTGCCAGCAGTCCTACACTGAGCAATCAGCCCCAGCATTTT	CASSPTLSNQPQHF
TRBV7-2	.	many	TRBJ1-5	TGTGCCAGCAGCTTAGACAGGGCCCAACCCCAGCATTTT	CASSLDRAQPQHF
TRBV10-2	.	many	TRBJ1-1	TGTGCCAGCAGCGCGAACACTGAAGCTTTCTTT	CASSANTEAFF
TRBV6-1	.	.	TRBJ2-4	TGTGCCAGCAGCCCTCTTTCGGATACCCTAGCCAAAAACATTCAGTACTTC	CASSPLSDTLAKNIQYF
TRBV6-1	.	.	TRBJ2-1	TGTGCCAGCAGTGAAAACCCAGACCCGGGGGAGCAGTTCTTC	CASSENPDPGEQFF
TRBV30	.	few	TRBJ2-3	TGTGCCTGGAGTGATTTTACAATGGGGCAGTATTTT	CAWSDFTMGQYF
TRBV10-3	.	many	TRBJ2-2	TGTGCCATCAGTGCGGGTAGGACGAACACCGGGGAGCTGTTTTTT	CAISAGRTNTGELFF
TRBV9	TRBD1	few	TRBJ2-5	TGTGCCAGCAGCCCCCGGGACAGGGAAGAGACCCAGTACTTC	CASSPRDREETQYF
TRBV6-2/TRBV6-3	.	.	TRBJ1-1	TGTGCCAGCAGTTACTCGAAGCTGGCCGCTGAAGCTTTCTTT	CASSYSKLAAEAFF
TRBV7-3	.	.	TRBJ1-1	TGTGCCAGCAGCTTAAAGGGGGGGGCCACTGAAGCTTTCTTT	CASSLKGGATEAFF
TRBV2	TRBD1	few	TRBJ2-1	TGTGCCAGTATGACCGGGACAGGGGACTATGAGCAGTTCTTC	CASMTGTGDYEQFF
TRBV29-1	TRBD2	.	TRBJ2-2	TGCAGCGCAGCGGGAGGGAACACCGGGGAGCTGTTTTTT	CSAAGGNTGELFF
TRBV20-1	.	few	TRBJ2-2	TGCAGTGCTAGAGCCTGGTCTGGGACAAGCCCCGCGACGAACACCGGGGAGCTGTTTTTT	CSARAWSGTSPATNTGELFF
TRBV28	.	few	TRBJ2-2	TGTGCCAGCAGTTTTACGGGCACCGGGGAGCTGTTTTTT	CASSFTGTGELFF
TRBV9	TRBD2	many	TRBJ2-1	TGTGCCAGCAGCGTAGCCCCGGGAGGGCATCGTAGGGGTGAGCAGTTCTTC	CASSVAPGGHRRGEQFF
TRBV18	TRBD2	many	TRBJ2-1	TGTGCCAGCTCACCGAGGGGCGGGGGTGAGCAGTTCTTC	CASSPRGGGEQFF
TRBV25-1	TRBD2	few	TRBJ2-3	TGTGCCAGCACACCAGCGGGAGGGACAGATACGCAGTATTTT	CASTPAGGTDTQYF